One and the same sample provided the 25 T cell receptor beta chains below, sequenced in a study of T cells after posttransplantation cyclophosphamide. Treatment was busulfan-fludarabine conditioning, a marrow graft, and cyclophosphamide on days +3 and +4. The protocol was immunoSEQ multiplex PCR, while the TCRdb copy is restricted to in-frame clones and leaves out a portion. The table includes thousands of clones, roughly 82% detected once. The source was CD4+ T cells sorted from blood, collected approximately 1,200 days after allogeneic stem cell transplant with posttransplant cyclophosphamide. The receptors derive from a female patient between 40 and 50 years old who received an allogeneic stem cell transplant from a related donor, was CMV-positive, and had no GVHD. The T cells may partly be graft donor cells.

The rearrangement uses TRBV14 and TRBJ2-5; TRBD2 matches at 12 bases. The J call may be wrong; the DNA end is better matched by TRBJ2-7. Germline values: CDR1 SGHDN, CDR2 FVKESK. This CDR3 comprises 20 residues. The CDR3 loop reads CASSQRDLRLAGDYSYEQYF. CDR3 in DNA: TGTGCCAGCAGCCAACGAGACCTCCGACTAGCGGGAGATTACTCCTACGAGCAGTACTTC.

The V and J genes are TRBV5-8 and TRBJ1-2; 9 nucleotides agree with TRBD1. Germline CDR1 SGHTS, CDR2 YDEGEE. This CDR3 region has 16 residues. Germline trimming cut 4 bases from V and 3 bases from J; bases unmatched to any gene: 10. CDR3 sequence reads: CASSHRRDREDYGYTF. The CDR3 DNA follows: TGTGCCAGCAGCCACCGTCGGGACAGGGAAGACTATGGCTACACCTTC.

Concerning this clone: One end of the junction fails to match germline, which may point to a read error. The V and J genes are TRBV6-5 and TRBJ1-6; the D gene is possibly TRBD1 (5 bases). The CDR3 has 13 residues. Germline-derived CDR1 and CDR2 are MNHEY and SVGAGI. The CDR3 DNA reads as TGCTCATCGCGGCAGGGCGGTAATTCACCCCTCCACTTT. Its protein is CSSRQGGNSPLHF.

This clone was seen a few times. The rearrangement uses TRBV28 and TRBJ1-5; D gene ambiguous. CDR1 is MDHEN and CDR2 is SYDVKM in the germline V gene. Deletions cut 5 bases from V and 7 bases from J, with 9 bases between. CDR3 length: 12 amino acids. CDR3: CASSLPRQPQHF. CDR3 coding DNA: TGTGCCAGCAGTCTCCCCAGACAGCCCCAGCATTTT.

The V and J genes are TRBV6-1 and TRBJ1-4; D uncertain. Germline lookup yields CDR1 MNHNS and CDR2 SASEGT. This CDR3 contains 15 residues. Trimming removed 4 bases at V and 8 bases at J, with 17 bases between. CDR3 DNA: TGTGCCAGCAGTGCCAAATTGAGTGCACGAGAAAAACTGTTTTTT. It translates to CASSAKLSAREKLFF.

The chain joins TRBV7-6 to TRBJ2-1; D is ambiguous. The CDR3 is 13 amino acids. Trimming left V 2 bases short and J 9 bases short, with 11 bases between. Germline V gives CDR1 SGHVS, CDR2 FNYEAQ. CDR3 sequence: CASSLTQTTEQFF. CDR3 nucleotides: TGTGCCAGCAGCTTAACCCAGACAACTGAGCAGTTCTTC.

The V call is TRBV5-1, the J call TRBJ1-6, with no clear D. The V gene lost 0 bases and the J gene lost 10 bases, with 8 bases spanning the gap. This CDR3 has 13 amino acids. CDR1 and CDR2 (germline): SGHRS, YFSETQ. CDR3 sequence: CASSLESESPLHF. The CDR3 DNA reads as TGCGCCAGCAGCTTGGAATCGGAGTCACCCCTCCACTTT.

The chain joins TRBV9 to TRBJ2-3; 9 bases map to TRBD2. Germline CDR1 and CDR2: SGDLS and YYNGEE. This CDR3 is built from 15 residues. The V gene end was trimmed by 2 bases and the J gene end by 4 bases; junction bases not matched to a gene: 5. CDR3 sequence (DNA): TGTGCCAGCAGCGTGAGCGGGGGGCGCGCAGATACGCAGTATTTT. Protein product: CASSVSGGRADTQYF.

The chain joins TRBV28 to TRBJ1-1; D is unresolved. The length of the CDR3 is 13 residues. V was shortened by 6 bases and J by 1 base, with 9 bases between the two germline ends. Per the germline V gene, CDR1 is MDHEN and CDR2 is SYDVKM. Written as DNA, the CDR3 is TGTGCCAGCAGATATGAGGAGAACACTGAAGCTTTCTTT. It codes for CASRYEENTEAFF.

The rearrangement joins TRBV14 to TRBJ2-1, with TRBD1 as a possible D gene (5 bases). Trimming removed 5 bases from V and 7 bases from J, with 12 bases in between. Germline values: CDR1 SGHDN, CDR2 FVKESK. This CDR3 comprises 13 residues. CDR3 region: CASSWAPGNEQFF. In nucleotides, the CDR3 is TGTGCCAGCAGCTGGGCCCCAGGGAATGAGCAGTTCTTC.

The chain uses TRBV5-4 and TRBJ1-2, with D perhaps TRBD1 (5 bases). V was shortened by 4 bases and J by 2 bases, with 21 bases between the two germline ends. The CDR3 runs to 17 residues. Germline CDR1 SGHNT, CDR2 YYREEE (reference sequence). CDR3 residues: CASSPVSPLTANYGYTF. The CDR3 DNA is TGTGCCAGCAGCCCCGTTTCGCCATTGACAGCCAACTATGGCTACACCTTC.

The J gene is TRBJ1-1, the V gene TRBV6-1; D perhaps matches TRBD1 (5 bases). Deletions cut 1 base from V and 4 bases from J, with 10 bases between. From germline, CDR1 is MNHNS and CDR2 SASEGT. The CDR3 is 14 amino acids. DNA of the CDR3: TGTGCCAGCAGTGAAGGCGGGGGAGTCACTGAAGCTTTCTTT. Translated, it gives CASSEGGGVTEAFF.

The chain has TRBV4-2 and TRBJ2-3; D is uncertain. Trimming shortened V by 4 bases and J by 5 bases, and 13 bases separated the two germline ends. This CDR3 is 14 amino acids long. Germline CDR1 LGHNA, CDR2 YNFKEQ. For the CDR3, the DNA is TGTGCCAGCAGCCGTCGTCTAGGAATAGATACGCAGTATTTT. This sequence encodes CASSRRLGIDTQYF.

The V gene is TRBV6-1, the J gene TRBJ1-1; no reliable D call. The CDR3 is 13 residues long. The germline V and J ends were trimmed by 4 bases and 6 bases, with 12 bases remaining between them. Per the germline V gene, CDR1 is MNHNS and CDR2 is SASEGT. The CDR3 bases are TGTGCCAGCAGTGTGAGGGAGTGGTCTGAAGCTTTCTTT. This sequence encodes CASSVREWSEAFF.

The V call is TRBV5-1, the J call TRBJ2-7; 8 bases are a match to TRBD1. The V gene's germline CDR1 is SGHRS and CDR2 YFSETQ. This CDR3 is built from 15 residues. The V and J ends lost 4 bases and 3 bases, in that order; junction bases with no gene match: 9. The CDR3 coding sequence is TGCGCCAGCAGCCCAACAGGGGGGTTGTTCTACGAGCAGTACTTC. Translated, it gives CASSPTGGLFYEQYF. The full variable domain, its missing parts supplied by reference TRBV5-1 and TRBJ2-7, is KAGVTQTPRYLIKTRGQQVTLSCSPISGHRSVSWYQQTPGQGLQFLFEYFSETQRNKGNFPGRFSGRQFSNSRSEMNVSTLELGDSALYLCASSPTGGLFYEQYFGPGTRLTVT.

V and J are TRBV9 and TRBJ1-2; 7 nucleotides agree with TRBD1. After removal of 4 bases from V and 2 bases from J, the junction contained 11 bases not matched to a gene. The length of the CDR3 is 16 residues. The germline V gene encodes CDR1 SGDLS and CDR2 YYNGEE. The CDR3 protein is CASSYYDRVSNYGYTF. The CDR3 DNA follows: TGTGCCAGCAGCTACTATGACAGGGTATCCAACTATGGCTACACCTTC.

The genes are TRBV21-1 and TRBJ1-2; the tabulated D call, TRBD1, remains unverified against the DNA. TRBV21-1 is deemed a pseudogene. This CDR3 has 15 residues. CDR3 sequence: CASSKDDRKNYGYTF. In DNA, the CDR3 is TGTGCCAGCAGCAAAGATGACAGAAAGAACTATGGCTACACCTTC.

This rearrangement joins TRBV5-1 to TRBJ1-2; a weak D match, TRBD1 (5 bases). V lost 0 bases and J 3 bases, leaving 15 bases between the germline ends. The germline V gene encodes CDR1 SGHRS and CDR2 YFSETQ. This CDR3 has 16 residues. This chain's CDR3 is CASSLAPRVADYGYTF. In nucleotides, the CDR3 is TGCGCCAGCAGCTTGGCCCCCAGGGTAGCGGACTATGGCTACACCTTC. Supplemented by reference TRBV5-1 and TRBJ1-2, the full variable domain reads KAGVTQTPRYLIKTRGQQVTLSCSPISGHRSVSWYQQTPGQGLQFLFEYFSETQRNKGNFPGRFSGRQFSNSRSEMNVSTLELGDSALYLCASSLAPRVADYGYTFGSGTRLTVV.

This chain's CDR3 is CASGGRDEKLFF. Here the CDR3 DNA reads TGTGCCAGCGGGGGGAGGGATGAAAAACTGTTTTTT. This chain uses TRBV2 with TRBJ1-4, with D perhaps TRBD1 (5 bases). The germline V gene encodes CDR1 SNHLY and CDR2 FYNNEI. Trimming cost V 8 bases and J 6 bases, with 10 bases left between them. The CDR3 extends over 12 amino acids.

The rearrangement joins TRBV19 to TRBJ1-5; tentatively, D is TRBD1 (5 bases). From germline, CDR1 is LNHDA and CDR2 SQIVND (reference sequence). V was pared by 10 bases and J by 6 bases, with 19 bases between. The CDR3 runs to 14 residues. The CDR3 DNA sequence: TGTGCCACCAGCCCGGTGGTCGGGGGTCAGCCCCAGCATTTT. As protein: CATSPVVGGQPQHF. The variable domain in full, completed from reference TRBV19 and TRBJ1-5, reads DGGITQSPKYLFRKEGQNVTLSCEQNLNHDAMYWYRQDPGQGLRLIYYSQIVNDFQKGDIAEGYSVSREKKESFPLTVTSAQKNPTAFYLCATSPVVGGQPQHFGDGTRLSIL.

The rearrangement links TRBV7-3 to TRBJ1-5; 10 bases line up with TRBD1. Germline V gives CDR1 SGHTA, CDR2 FQGTGA. The CDR3 runs 15 residues. J was trimmed by 4 bases and V by 6 bases; bases with no gene match: 6. CDR3 amino acids: CASSPGQGKNQPQHF. CDR3 bases: TGTGCCAGCAGTCCGGGACAGGGGAAAAATCAGCCCCAGCATTTT.

This clone has only one observation. The CDR3 DNA is TGCGCCAGCAGACGACCCCACGGGTTGAATCAGCCCCAGCATTTT. Translated, it gives CASRRPHGLNQPQHF. This chain uses TRBV23-1 with TRBJ1-5; D gene uncertain. TRBV23-1 is filed as an ORF, its function uncertain. The CDR3 covers 15 residues. V was cut by 6 bases and J by 4 bases, with 16 bases left in between.

The genes are TRBV9 and TRBJ2-1; tentatively, D is TRBD2 (5 bases). Trimming took 2 bases from V and 2 from J, leaving 11 bases between them. Germline CDR1 reads SGDLS; CDR2 reads YYNGEE. This CDR3 spans 15 amino acids. CDR3 bases: TGTGCCAGCAGCGTTGGCCCCGGGACCTACAATGAGCAGTTCTTC. Amino acid sequence: CASSVGPGTYNEQFF.

The sample holds a few counts of this clone. This chain joins TRBV28 and TRBJ1-1, with 7 bases fitting TRBD1. V lost 6 bases to trimming and J lost 7 bases; unmatched junction nucleotides: 11. Germline CDR1 reads MDHEN; CDR2 reads SYDVKM. This CDR3 is built from 14 residues. CDR3 in amino acids: CASSYRDRSFEAFF. The CDR3 DNA sequence: TGTGCCAGCAGCTACCGGGACAGATCATTTGAAGCTTTCTTT.

The chain couples TRBV7-2 to TRBJ2-6; tentative D call: TRBD2 (6 bases). Germline CDR1 SGHTA, CDR2 FQGNSA. Trimming left V 3 bases short and J 2 bases short, with 11 bases between. The CDR3 has 16 amino acids. The CDR3 protein is CASSFPGVAGANVLTF. The DNA for the CDR3 is TGTGCCAGCAGCTTTCCGGGGGTAGCTGGGGCCAACGTCCTGACTTTC.